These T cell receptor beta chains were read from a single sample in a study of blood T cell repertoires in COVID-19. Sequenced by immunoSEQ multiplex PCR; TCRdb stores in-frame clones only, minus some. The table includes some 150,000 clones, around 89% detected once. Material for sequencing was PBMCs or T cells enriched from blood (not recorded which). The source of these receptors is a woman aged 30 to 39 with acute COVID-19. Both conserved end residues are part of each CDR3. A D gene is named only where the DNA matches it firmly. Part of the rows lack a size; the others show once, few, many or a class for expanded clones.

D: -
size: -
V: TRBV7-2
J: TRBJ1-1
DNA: TGTGCCAGCAGCTCCCCCAGTTTTGGCAGTTGGAACACTGAAGCTTTCTTT
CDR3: CASSSPSFGSWNTEAFF

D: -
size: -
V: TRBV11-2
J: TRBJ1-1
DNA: TGTGCCAGCAGCCTCAACAGGGCTGGGAACACTGAAGCTTTCTTT
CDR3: CASSLNRAGNTEAFF

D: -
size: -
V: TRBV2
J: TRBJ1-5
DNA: TGTGCCAGCAGTGAAGCCGAGGGGGAAAACAATCAGCCCCAGCATTTT
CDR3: CASSEAEGENNQPQHF

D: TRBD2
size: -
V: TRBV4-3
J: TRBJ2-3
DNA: TGCGCCAGCAGCCAAGAGGGACTAGCGGGAGGTATAAGCACAGATACGCAGTATTTT
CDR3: CASSQEGLAGGISTDTQYF

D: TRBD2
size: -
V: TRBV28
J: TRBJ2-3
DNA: TGTGCCAGCGCGACTAGCGGGAGTCTTTTCACAGATACGCAGTATTTT
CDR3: CASATSGSLFTDTQYF

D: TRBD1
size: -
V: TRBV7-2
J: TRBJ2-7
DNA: TGTGCCAGCAGCTTAAACCGACAGGGTTACGAGCAGTACTTC
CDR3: CASSLNRQGYEQYF

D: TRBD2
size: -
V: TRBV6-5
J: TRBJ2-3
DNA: TGTGCCAGCAGTTACCGAGCGGGGAGCACAGATACGCAGTATTTT
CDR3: CASSYRAGSTDTQYF

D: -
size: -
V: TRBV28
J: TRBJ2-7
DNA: TGTGCCAGCAGTCCCCTGGAGGGCCCTAGGTACGAGCAGTACTTC
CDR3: CASSPLEGPRYEQYF

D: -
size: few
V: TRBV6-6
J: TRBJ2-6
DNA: TGTGCCAGCAGCCGACCCCCAGGCAGCTCTGGGGCCAACGTCCTGACTTTC
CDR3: CASSRPPGSSGANVLTF

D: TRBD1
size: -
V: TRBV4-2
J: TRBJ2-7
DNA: TGTGCCAGCAGCCAAGTTGGGACAGGGCCCTACGAGCAGTACTTC
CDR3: CASSQVGTGPYEQYF

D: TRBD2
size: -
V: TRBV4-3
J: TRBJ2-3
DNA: TGCGCCAGCAGCCAGGGACTAGCGGGAGTATCCGATACGCAGTATTTT
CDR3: CASSQGLAGVSDTQYF

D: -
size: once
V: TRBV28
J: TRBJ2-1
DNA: TGTGCCAGCAGTTTATTGGCGGGTAGCTCCTACAATGAGCAGTTCTTC
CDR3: CASSLLAGSSYNEQFF

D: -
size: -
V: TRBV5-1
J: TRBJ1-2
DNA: TGCGCCAGCGCTTACGAGGGGGTGGGCTATGGCTACACCTTC
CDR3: CASAYEGVGYGYTF

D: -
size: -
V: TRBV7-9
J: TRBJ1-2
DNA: TGTGCCAGCAGCTTAGTTTTGTCGGTCTATGGCTACACCTTC
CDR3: CASSLVLSVYGYTF

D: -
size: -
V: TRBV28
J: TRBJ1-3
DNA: TGTGCCAGCAGTTTATTCGCCGACGGGGGGGCCTCTGGAAACACCATATATTTT
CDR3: CASSLFADGGASGNTIYF

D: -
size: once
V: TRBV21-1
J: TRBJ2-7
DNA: TGTGCCAGCAGCAAAGCCCTGAAGGGGACCTACGAGCAGTACTTC
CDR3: CASSKALKGTYEQYF

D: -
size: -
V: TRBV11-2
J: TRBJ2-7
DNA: TGTGCCAGCAGCTTAGTAGGACAGACCTACGAGCAGTACTTC
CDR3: CASSLVGQTYEQYF

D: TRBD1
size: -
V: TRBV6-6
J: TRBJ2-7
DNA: TGTGCCAGCAGGGGACAGGGGATGTACGAGCAGTACTTC
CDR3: CASRGQGMYEQYF

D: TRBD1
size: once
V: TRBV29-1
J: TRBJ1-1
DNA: TGCAGCGCTGGGGACAGGGGAGGAAACACTGAAGCTTTCTTT
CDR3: CSAGDRGGNTEAFF

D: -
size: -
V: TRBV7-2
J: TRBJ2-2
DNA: TGTGCCAGCAGCTGGGGGGTCGGGGAGCTGTTTTTT
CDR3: CASSWGVGELFF

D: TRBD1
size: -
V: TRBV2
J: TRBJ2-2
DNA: TGTGCCAGCAGTGAAAGGGCGGGACAGGGATTCACCGGGGAGCTGTTTTTT
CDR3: CASSERAGQGFTGELFF

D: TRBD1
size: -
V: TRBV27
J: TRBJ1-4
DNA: TGTGCCAGCAGAATCGCAGGGGGCGATGAAAAACTGTTTTTT
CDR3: CASRIAGGDEKLFF

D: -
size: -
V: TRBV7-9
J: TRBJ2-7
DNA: TGTGCCAGCAGCTGGGAGGACTTCGACGAGCAGTACTTC
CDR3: CASSWEDFDEQYF

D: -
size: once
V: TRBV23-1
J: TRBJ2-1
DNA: TGCGCCAGCAGTCAAAATTCGGGATACAGCATCGGAGACTCAAAGACCTACAATGAGCAGTTCTTC
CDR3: CASSQNSGYSIGDSKTYNEQFF

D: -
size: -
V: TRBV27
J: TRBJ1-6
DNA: TGTGCCAGCAGTTTAAGTAACAGGGCGAATTCACCCCTCCACTTT
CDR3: CASSLSNRANSPLHF

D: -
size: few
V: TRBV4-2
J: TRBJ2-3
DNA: TGTGCCAGCAGCCAAGGTAGTAGCACAGATACGCAGTATTTT
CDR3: CASSQGSSTDTQYF

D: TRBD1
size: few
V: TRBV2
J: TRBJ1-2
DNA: TGTGCCAGCAGGCCCGCCGGGACAGGGTTTGGCTACACCTTC
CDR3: CASRPAGTGFGYTF

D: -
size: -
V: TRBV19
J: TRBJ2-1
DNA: TGTGCCAGTAGTATAGATGAGGAAACCTTCCCCTCCGGAACATTTAGCAATGAGCAGTTCTTC
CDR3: CASSIDEETFPSGTFSNEQFF

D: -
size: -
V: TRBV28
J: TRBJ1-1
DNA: TGTGCCAGCAGTTCGACGGGGGAAGCTTTCTTT
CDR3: CASSSTGEAFF

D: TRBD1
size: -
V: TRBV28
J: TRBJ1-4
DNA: TGTGCCAGCAGTAGGGGACAGGGGTTAAATGAAAAACTGTTTTTT
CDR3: CASSRGQGLNEKLFF

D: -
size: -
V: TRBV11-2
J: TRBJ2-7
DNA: TGTGCCAGCAGCTCCATTATCAGGGGTTCGTACGAGCAGTACTTC
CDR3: CASSSIIRGSYEQYF

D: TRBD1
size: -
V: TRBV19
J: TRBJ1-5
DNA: TGTGCCAGTAGGGTGACAGGGGGCAGGGGCAATCAGCCCCAGCATTTT
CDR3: CASRVTGGRGNQPQHF

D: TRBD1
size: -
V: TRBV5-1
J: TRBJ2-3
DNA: TGCGCCAGCAGCATAGGGACAGGCACAGATACGCAGTATTTT
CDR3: CASSIGTGTDTQYF

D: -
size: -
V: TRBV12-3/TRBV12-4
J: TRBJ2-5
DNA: TGTGCCAGCCAGGAGGGGCCACAAGAGACCCAGTACTTC
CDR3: CASQEGPQETQYF

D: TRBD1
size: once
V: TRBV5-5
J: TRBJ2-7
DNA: TGTGCCAGCAGCCCTGGACAGGGTTCAGGGTTACGCGAGCAGTACTTC
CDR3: CASSPGQGSGLREQYF

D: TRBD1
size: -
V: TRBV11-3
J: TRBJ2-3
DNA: TGTGCCACTTCCCGGGACAGAAACACAGATACGCAGTATTTT
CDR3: CATSRDRNTDTQYF

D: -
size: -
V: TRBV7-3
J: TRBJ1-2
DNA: TGTGCCAGCAGCCCCGGCGGTGCCTATGGCTACACCTTC
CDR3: CASSPGGAYGYTF

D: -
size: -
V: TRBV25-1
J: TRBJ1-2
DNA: TGTGCCAGCAGTGAGACTTGGGGGGAGCGTTATGGCTACACCTTC
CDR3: CASSETWGERYGYTF

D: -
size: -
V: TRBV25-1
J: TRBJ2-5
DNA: TGTGCCAGCAGTTCTAGGACAGAGAAGACCCAGTACTTC
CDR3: CASSSRTEKTQYF

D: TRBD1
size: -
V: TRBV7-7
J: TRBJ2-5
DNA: TGTGCTAGCAGCCCCGGACAGGGGCGCCAGGCAGGGGAGACCCAGTACTTC
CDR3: CASSPGQGRQAGETQYF

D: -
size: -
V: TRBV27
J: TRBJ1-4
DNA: TGTGCCAGCAGTTGGGGCAAAAATGAAAAACTGTTTTTT
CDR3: CASSWGKNEKLFF

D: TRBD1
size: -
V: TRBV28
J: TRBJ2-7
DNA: TGTGCCAGCGGGACAGGGGTTCTCTACGAGCAGTACTTC
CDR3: CASGTGVLYEQYF

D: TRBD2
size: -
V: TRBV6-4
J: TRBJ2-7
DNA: TGTGCCAGCAGTGAGCAGCGGGAGAGCGAGCAGTACTTC
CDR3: CASSEQRESEQYF

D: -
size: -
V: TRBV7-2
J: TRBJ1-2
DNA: TGTGCCAGCAGCACAGGACAGCCTAACTATGGCTACACCTTC
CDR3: CASSTGQPNYGYTF

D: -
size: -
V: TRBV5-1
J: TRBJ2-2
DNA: TGCGCCAGCAGTGAGAGCCACTTGAACACCGGGGAGCTGTTTTTT
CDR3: CASSESHLNTGELFF

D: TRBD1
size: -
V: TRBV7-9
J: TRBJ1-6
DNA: TGTGCCAGCAGCTTTGACAGGGCCCATAATTCACCCCTCCACTTT
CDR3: CASSFDRAHNSPLHF

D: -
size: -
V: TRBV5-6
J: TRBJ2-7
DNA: TGTGCCAGCAGCTTGGTTTTGAGCGCCGAGCAGTACTTC
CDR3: CASSLVLSAEQYF

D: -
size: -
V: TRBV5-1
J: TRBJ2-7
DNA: TGCGCCAGCAGCTTGCCCGGGACTGCCTACGAGCAGTACTTC
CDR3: CASSLPGTAYEQYF

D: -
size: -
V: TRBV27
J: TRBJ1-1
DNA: TGTGCCAGCAGGGAGGACAGAATAGCCACTGAAGCTTTCTTT
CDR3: CASREDRIATEAFF

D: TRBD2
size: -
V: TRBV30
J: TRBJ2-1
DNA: TGTGCCTGGAGTGGATTGACTAGCGGGATTTACAATGAGCAGTTCTTC
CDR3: CAWSGLTSGIYNEQFF

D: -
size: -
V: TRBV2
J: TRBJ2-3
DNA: TGTGCCAGCAGTCCAACGGGAGAAGTAGATACGCAGTATTTT
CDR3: CASSPTGEVDTQYF

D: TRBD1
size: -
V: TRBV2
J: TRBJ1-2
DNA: TGTGCCAGCAGGGAAGACAGGGGGAGCTATGGCTACACCTTC
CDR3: CASREDRGSYGYTF

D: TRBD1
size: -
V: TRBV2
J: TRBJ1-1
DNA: TGTGCCAGCTCGACAGGGTACACTGAAGCTTTCTTT
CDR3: CASSTGYTEAFF

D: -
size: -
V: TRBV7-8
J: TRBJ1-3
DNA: TGTGCCAGCAGCGCCTTCCAGGGCACTGGAAACACCATATATTTT
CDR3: CASSAFQGTGNTIYF

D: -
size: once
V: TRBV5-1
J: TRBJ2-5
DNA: TGCGCCAGCAGCCCCCCCCTAGTGGGGGGAGAGACCCAGTACTTC
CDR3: CASSPPLVGGETQYF

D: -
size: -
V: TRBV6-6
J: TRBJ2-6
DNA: TGTGCCAGCAGTCCCTCGTCTGCAGGCCTCAACCGAGACGTCCTGACTTTC
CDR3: CASSPSSAGLNRDVLTF